This is a list of T cell receptor beta chains from one sample in a study of identical twins. TCRdb used MiXCR to reprocess the 5' RACE reads, holding one entry per CDR3 protein. The table includes more than 400,000 distinct CDR3 sequences, approximately 16% detected once. The same specimen was also included in a second study, on yellow fever vaccine responses in identical twins.

Source material: CD4+ T cells sorted from blood. These receptors were obtained from a young woman in good health. Both conserved end residues are part of each CDR3. D genes are given only for firm matches. A clone size is listed for some rows: how often the clone was seen (once, few, many), or a class if it is expanded.

>few|TRBJ1-5|TRBV7-6|.
TGTGCCAGCAGCTTAGAGGGAGTAAGGCAGCCCCAGCATTTT
CASSLEGVRQPQHF
>few|TRBJ2-1|TRBV5-1|TRBD1
TGCGCCAGCAGCTCACAGGGGGAGAGCTCCTACAATGAGCAGTTCTTC
CASSSQGESSYNEQFF
>.|TRBJ2-7|TRBV24-1|TRBD2
TGTGCCACCAGTGATTCCGCCGGGACTAGCGGGAAGTACGAGCAGTACTTC
CATSDSAGTSGKYEQYF
>.|TRBJ1-6|TRBV28|.
TGTGCCAGCCGAGGGACCGGCGCAAATTCACCCCTCCACTTT
CASRGTGANSPLHF
>.|TRBJ2-3|TRBV5-1|.
TGCGCCAGCAGCTTGTCGGGGAGAGGGGCCACAGATACGCAGTATTTT
CASSLSGRGATDTQYF
>.|TRBJ1-2|TRBV14|.
TGTGCCCCCATCGAGGAGTCGATCTATGGCTACACCTTC
CAPIEESIYGYTF
>few|TRBJ2-1|TRBV5-6|TRBD2
TGTGCCAGCAGCTTGAACGGGAGGGCTGGCAATGAGCAGTTCTTC
CASSLNGRAGNEQFF
>few|TRBJ2-3|TRBV9|.
TGTGCCAGCAAGGAGGGCTGGGGCACAGATACGCAGTATTTT
CASKEGWGTDTQYF
>.|TRBJ1-6|TRBV2|.
TGTGCCAGCAGTCTAACCGCGGGACAACCGGTGACACCCCTCCACTTT
CASSLTAGQPVTPLHF
>.|TRBJ2-5|TRBV28|TRBD2
TGTGCCAGCAGGCCATCGGGGAGGGTTTATATAGAGACCCAGTACTTC
CASRPSGRVYIETQYF
>few|TRBJ2-1|TRBV10-1|TRBD1
TGCGCCAGCAGCTCGGACAGGCGAGAGCAGTTCTTC
CASSSDRREQFF
>few|TRBJ2-1|TRBV7-7|.
TGTGCCAGCAGCAAGACAGCCTTGAATGAGCAGTTCTTC
CASSKTALNEQFF
>.|TRBJ1-5|TRBV20-1|.
TGCAGTGCTAGAGATAACGCACAGGGTACAGGTCAGCCCCAGCATTTT
CSARDNAQGTGQPQHF
>.|TRBJ2-1|TRBV9|.
TGTGCCAGCAGCGTAGTGTTAGCGTCCTACAATGAGCAGTTCTTC
CASSVVLASYNEQFF
>few|TRBJ2-1|TRBV7-3|.
TGTGCCAGCAGCCCAAGGGCTAATCAGAACTACAATGAGCAGTTCTTC
CASSPRANQNYNEQFF
>.|TRBJ1-3|TRBV6-5|.
TGTGCCAGCAGTTACTCGATAGGCATGGATGGAAACACCATATATTTT
CASSYSIGMDGNTIYF
>.|TRBJ1-6|TRBV4-1|.
TGCGCCAGCAGCTTTGAGGGCGATTCACCCCTCCACTTT
CASSFEGDSPLHF
>.|TRBJ2-7|TRBV25-1|TRBD1
TGTGCCAGCAGTGATGACAGGGTCACCTACGAGCAGTACTTC
CASSDDRVTYEQYF
>.|TRBJ2-1|TRBV5-1|TRBD1
TGCGCCAGCAGCACTCGGGACAGGGGAGTCAGTGAGCAGTTCTTC
CASSTRDRGVSEQFF
>.|TRBJ2-4|TRBV12-3/TRBV12-4|.
TGTGCCAGCAGTTCAGGGCGGGGTATAGCCAAAAACATTCAGTACTTC
CASSSGRGIAKNIQYF
>.|TRBJ2-5|TRBV12-3/TRBV12-4|.
TGTGCCAGCAGGGATAGCGGAGAGACCCAGTACTTC
CASRDSGETQYF
>.|TRBJ2-7|TRBV7-2|.
TGTGCCAGCTCCTCACTAAGGGCGGGACGATCCTACGAGCAGTACTTC
CASSSLRAGRSYEQYF
>few|TRBJ2-2|TRBV12-3/TRBV12-4|TRBD1
TGTGCCAGCTGGCCCGGGACAGGGGTAACCGGGGAGCTGTTTTTT
CASWPGTGVTGELFF
>once|TRBJ2-1|TRBV2|TRBD2
TGTGCCAGCAGTTTACTCCAAAGACTAGCGGGAGCCTACAATGAGCAGTTCTTC
CASSLLQRLAGAYNEQFF